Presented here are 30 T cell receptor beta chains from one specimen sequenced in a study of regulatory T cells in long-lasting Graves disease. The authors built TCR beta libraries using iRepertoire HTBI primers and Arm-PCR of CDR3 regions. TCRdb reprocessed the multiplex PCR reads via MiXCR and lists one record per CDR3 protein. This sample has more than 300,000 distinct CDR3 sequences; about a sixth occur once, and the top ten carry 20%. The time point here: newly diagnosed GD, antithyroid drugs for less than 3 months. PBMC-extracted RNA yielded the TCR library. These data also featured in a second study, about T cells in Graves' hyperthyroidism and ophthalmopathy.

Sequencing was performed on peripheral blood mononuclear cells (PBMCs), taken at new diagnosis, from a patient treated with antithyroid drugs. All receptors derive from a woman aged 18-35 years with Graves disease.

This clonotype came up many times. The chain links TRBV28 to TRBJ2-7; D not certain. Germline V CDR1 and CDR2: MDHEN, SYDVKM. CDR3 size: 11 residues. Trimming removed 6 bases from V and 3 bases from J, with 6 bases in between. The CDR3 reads CASSRYYEQYF. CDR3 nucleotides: TGTGCCAGCAGCCGCTACTACGAGCAGTACTTC. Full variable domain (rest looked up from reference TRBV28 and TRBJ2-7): DVKVTQSSRYLVKRTGEKVFLECVQDMDHENMFWYRQDPGLGLRLIYFSYDVKMKEKGDIPEGYSVSREKKERFSLILESASTNQTSMYLCASSRYYEQYFGPGTRLTVT.

The CDR3 loop is CASSSYSFSNSPLHF. In DNA, the CDR3 is TGTGCCAGCAGTTCATACAGCTTTTCGAATTCACCCCTCCACTTT. The rearrangement uses TRBV6-2 or TRBV6-3 and TRBJ1-6, with D hard to call. The CDR3 consists of 15 residues. Trimming took 4 bases from V and 7 from J, leaving 14 bases between them. The V gene's germline CDR1 is MNHEY and CDR2 SVGEGT.

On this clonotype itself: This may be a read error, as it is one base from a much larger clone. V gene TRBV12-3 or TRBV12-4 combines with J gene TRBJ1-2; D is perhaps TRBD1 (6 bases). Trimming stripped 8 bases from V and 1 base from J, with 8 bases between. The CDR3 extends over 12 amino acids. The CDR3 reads CASGDNNYGYTF. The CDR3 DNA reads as TGTGCCAGCGGGGACAATAACTATGGCTACACCTTC.

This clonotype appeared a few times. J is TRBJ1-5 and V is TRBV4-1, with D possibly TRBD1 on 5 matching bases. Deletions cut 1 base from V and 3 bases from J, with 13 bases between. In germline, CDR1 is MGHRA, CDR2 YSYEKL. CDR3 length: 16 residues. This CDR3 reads CASSQVRFGANQPQHF. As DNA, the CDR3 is TGCGCCAGCAGCCAAGTAAGGTTTGGGGCCAATCAGCCCCAGCATTTT.

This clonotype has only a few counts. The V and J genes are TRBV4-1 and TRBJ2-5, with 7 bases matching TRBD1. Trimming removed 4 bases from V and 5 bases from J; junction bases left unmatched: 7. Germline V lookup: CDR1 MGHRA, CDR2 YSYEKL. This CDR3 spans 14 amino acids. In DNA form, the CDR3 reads TGCGCCAGCAGCCTCAATACAGGGGCCGAGACCCAGTACTTC. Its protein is CASSLNTGAETQYF.

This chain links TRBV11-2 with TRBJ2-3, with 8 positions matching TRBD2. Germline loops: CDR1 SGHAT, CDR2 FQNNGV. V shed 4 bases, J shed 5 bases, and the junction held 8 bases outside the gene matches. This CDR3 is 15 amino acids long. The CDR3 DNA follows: TGTGCCAGCAGCTCTAACGGGAGGGCGGAAGATACGCAGTATTTT. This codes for CASSSNGRAEDTQYF.

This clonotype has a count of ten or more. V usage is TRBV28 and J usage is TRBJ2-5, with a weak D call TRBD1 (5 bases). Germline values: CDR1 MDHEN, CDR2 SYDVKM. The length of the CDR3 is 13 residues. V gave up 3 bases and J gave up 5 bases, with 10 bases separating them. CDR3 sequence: CASSFQGGETQYF. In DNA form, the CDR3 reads TGTGCCAGCAGTTTCCAGGGTGGGGAGACCCAGTACTTC.

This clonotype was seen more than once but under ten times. CDR3 DNA sequence: TGCGCCAGCAGCCAAGATCGAGGGCTGGGTCAGCCCCAGCATTTT. This translates into CASSQDRGLGQPQHF. The V gene is TRBV4-1, the J gene TRBJ1-5; D remains ambiguous. Trimming took off 0 bases at V and 6 bases at J, with 12 bases between the two ends. CDR1 and CDR2 (germline): MGHRA, YSYEKL. This CDR3 has 15 amino acids.

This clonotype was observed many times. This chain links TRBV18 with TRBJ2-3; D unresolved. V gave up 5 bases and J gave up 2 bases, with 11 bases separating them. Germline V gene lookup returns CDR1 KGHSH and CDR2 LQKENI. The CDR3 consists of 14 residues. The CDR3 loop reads CASSSVDSTDTQYF. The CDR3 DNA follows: TGTGCCAGCTCATCCGTCGATTCCACAGATACGCAGTATTTT. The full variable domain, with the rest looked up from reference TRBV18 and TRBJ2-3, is NAGVMQNPRHLVRRRGQEARLRCSPMKGHSHVYWYRQLPEEGLKFMVYLQKENIIDESGMPKERFSAEFPKEGPSILRIQQVVRGDSAAYFCASSSVDSTDTQYFGPGTRLTVL.

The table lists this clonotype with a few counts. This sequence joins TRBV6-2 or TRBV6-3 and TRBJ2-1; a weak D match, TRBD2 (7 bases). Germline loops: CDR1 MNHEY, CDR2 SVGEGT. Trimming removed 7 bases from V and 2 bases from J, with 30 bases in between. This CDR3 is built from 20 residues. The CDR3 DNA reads TGTGCCAGCAAACTCTACCGGGACACCCGACCTAGCGGAACCTACAATGAGCAGTTCTTC. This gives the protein CASKLYRDTRPSGTYNEQFF.

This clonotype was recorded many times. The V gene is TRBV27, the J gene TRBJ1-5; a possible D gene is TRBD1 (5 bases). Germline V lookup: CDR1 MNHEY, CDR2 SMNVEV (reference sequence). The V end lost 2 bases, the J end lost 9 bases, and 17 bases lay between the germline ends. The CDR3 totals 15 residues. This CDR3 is CASSLQGPTLGPQHF. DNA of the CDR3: TGTGCCAGCAGTTTACAGGGCCCGACATTGGGGCCCCAGCATTTT.

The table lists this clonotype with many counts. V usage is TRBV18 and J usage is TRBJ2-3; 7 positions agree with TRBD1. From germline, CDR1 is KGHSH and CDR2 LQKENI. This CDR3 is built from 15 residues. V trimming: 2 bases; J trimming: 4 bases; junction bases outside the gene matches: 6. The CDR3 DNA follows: TGTGCCAGCTCACCAACACACCAGGGGGCAGATACGCAGTATTTT. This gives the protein CASSPTHQGADTQYF.

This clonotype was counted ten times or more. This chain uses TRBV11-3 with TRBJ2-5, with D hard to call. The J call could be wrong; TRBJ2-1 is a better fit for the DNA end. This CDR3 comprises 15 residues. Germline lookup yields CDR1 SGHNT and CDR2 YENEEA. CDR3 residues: CASSFAPLGVPEQFF. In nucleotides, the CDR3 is TGTGCCAGCAGCTTCGCCCCCCTGGGCGTTCCTGAGCAGTTCTTC.

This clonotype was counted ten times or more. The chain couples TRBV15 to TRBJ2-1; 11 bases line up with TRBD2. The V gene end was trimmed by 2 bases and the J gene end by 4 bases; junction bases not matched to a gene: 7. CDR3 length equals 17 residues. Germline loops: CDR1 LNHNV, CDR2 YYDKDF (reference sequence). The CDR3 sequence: CATSRRGTSGSYNEQFF. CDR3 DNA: TGTGCCACCAGCAGACGCGGGACTAGCGGAAGTTACAATGAGCAGTTCTTC. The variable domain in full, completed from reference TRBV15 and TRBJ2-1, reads DAMVIQNPRYQVTQFGKPVTLSCSQTLNHNVMYWYQQKSSQAPKLLFHYYDKDFNNEADTPDNFQSRRPNTSFCFLDIRSPGLGDTAMYLCATSRRGTSGSYNEQFFGPGTRLTVL.

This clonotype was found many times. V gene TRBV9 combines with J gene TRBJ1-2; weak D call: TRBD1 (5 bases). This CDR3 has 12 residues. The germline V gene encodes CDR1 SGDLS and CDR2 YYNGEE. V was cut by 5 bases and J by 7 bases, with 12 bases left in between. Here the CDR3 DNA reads TGTGCCAGCAGTGTCGACAGCGGTGGCTACACCTTC. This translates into CASSVDSGGYTF. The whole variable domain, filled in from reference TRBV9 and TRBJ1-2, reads DSGVTQTPKHLITATGQRVTLRCSPRSGDLSVYWYQQSLDQGLQFLIQYYNGEERAKGNILERFSAQQFPDLHSELNLSSLELGDSALYFCASSVDSGGYTFGSGTRLTVV.

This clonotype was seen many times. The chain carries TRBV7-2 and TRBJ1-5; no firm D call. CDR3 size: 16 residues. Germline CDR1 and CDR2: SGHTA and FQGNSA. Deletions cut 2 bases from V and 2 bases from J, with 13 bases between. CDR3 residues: CASSLRAYGGNQPQHF. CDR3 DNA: TGTGCCAGCAGCTTACGGGCGTACGGGGGCAATCAGCCCCAGCATTTT.

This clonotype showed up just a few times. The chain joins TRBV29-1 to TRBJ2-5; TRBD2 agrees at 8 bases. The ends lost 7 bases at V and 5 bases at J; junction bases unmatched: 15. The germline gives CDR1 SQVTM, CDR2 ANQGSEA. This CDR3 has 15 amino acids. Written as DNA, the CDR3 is TGCAGCGGGGATCTTTTAGCGGGGCCTCTGGAGACCCAGTACTTC. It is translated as CSGDLLAGPLETQYF.

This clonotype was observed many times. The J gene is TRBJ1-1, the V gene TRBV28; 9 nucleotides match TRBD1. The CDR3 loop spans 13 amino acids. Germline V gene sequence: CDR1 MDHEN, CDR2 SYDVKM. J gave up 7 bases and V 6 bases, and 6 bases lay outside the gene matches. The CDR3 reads CASRTTGGVEAFF. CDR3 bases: TGTGCCAGCAGAACCACAGGGGGCGTTGAAGCTTTCTTT.

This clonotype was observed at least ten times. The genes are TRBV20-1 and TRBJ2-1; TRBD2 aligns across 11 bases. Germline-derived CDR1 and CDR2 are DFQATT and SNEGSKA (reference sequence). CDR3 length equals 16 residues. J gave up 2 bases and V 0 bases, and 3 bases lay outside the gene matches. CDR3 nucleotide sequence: TGCAGTGCTAGAGAGCTAGCGGGAGGCACCTACAATGAGCAGTTCTTC. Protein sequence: CSARELAGGTYNEQFF.

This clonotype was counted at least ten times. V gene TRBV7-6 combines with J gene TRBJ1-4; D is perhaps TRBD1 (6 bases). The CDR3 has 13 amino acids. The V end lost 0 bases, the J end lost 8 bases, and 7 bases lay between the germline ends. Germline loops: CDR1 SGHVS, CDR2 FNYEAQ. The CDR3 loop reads CASSLAGQEKLFF. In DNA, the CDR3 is TGTGCCAGCAGCTTAGCCGGACAGGAAAAACTGTTTTTT.

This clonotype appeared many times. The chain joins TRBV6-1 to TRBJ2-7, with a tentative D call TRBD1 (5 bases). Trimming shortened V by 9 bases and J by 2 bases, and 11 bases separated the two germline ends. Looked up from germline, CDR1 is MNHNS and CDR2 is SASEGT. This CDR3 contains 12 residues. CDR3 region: CASRGLAYEQYF. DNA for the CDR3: TGTGCCAGTAGGGGCCTGGCCTACGAGCAGTACTTC.

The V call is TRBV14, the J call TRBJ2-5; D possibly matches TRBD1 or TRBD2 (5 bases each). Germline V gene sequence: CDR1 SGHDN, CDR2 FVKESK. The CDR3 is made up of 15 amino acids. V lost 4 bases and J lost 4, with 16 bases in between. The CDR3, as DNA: TGTGCCAGCAGCCCCGCTTGGGGGTCAGGAGAGACCCAGTACTTC. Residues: CASSPAWGSGETQYF.

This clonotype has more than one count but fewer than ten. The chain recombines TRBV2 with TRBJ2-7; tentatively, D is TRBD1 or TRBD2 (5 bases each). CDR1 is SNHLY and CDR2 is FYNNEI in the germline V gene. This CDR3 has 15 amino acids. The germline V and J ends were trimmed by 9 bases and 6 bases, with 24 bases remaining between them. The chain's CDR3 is CARRSGTISLPEQYF. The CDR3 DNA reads TGTGCCAGGAGGTCCGGGACCATATCATTACCCGAGCAGTACTTC. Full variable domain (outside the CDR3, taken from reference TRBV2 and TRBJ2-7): EPEVTQTPSHQVTQMGQEVILRCVPISNHLYFYWYRQILGQKVEFLVSFYNNEISEKSEIFDDQFSVERPDGSNFTLKIRSTKLEDSAMYFCARRSGTISLPEQYFGPGTRLTVT.

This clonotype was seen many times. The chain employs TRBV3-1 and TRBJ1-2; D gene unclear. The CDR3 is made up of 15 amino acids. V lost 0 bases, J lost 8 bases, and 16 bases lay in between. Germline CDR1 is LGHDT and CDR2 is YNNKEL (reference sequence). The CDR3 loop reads CASSQDLGRLGGYTF. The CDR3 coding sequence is TGTGCCAGCAGCCAAGATTTAGGACGTCTCGGGGGCTACACCTTC. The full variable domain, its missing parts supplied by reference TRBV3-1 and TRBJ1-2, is DTAVSQTPKYLVTQMGNDKSIKCEQNLGHDTMYWYKQDSKKFLKIMFSYNNKELIINETVPNRFSPKSPDKAHLNLHINSLELGDSAVYFCASSQDLGRLGGYTFGSGTRLTVV.

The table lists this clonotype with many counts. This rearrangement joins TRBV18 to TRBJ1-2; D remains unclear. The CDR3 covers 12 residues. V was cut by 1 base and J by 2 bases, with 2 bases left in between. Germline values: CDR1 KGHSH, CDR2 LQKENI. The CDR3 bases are TGTGCCAGCTCACCACTGAACTATGGCTACACCTTC. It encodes CASSPLNYGYTF.

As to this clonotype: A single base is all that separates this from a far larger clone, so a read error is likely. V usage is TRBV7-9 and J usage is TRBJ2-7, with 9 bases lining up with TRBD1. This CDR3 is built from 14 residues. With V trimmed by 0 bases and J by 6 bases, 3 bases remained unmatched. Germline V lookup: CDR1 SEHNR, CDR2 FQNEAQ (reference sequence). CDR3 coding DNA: TGTGCCAGCAGCTTAGCGGGACAGGGCCGCGAGCAGTACTTC. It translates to CASSLAGQGREQYF.

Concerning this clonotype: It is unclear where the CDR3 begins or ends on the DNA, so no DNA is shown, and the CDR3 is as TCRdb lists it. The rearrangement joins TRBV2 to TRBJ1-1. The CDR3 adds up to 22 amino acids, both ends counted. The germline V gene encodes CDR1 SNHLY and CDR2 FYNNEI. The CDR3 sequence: CASSVQGFNEQYFGPGPGTPSF.

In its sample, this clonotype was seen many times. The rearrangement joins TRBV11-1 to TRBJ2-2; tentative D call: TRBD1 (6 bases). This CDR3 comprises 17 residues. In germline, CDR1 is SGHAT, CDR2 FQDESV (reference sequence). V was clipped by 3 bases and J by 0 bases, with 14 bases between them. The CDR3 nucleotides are TGTGCCAGCAGCTTCTCTACAGGGAGCCCGAACACCGGGGAGCTGTTTTTT. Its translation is CASSFSTGSPNTGELFF.

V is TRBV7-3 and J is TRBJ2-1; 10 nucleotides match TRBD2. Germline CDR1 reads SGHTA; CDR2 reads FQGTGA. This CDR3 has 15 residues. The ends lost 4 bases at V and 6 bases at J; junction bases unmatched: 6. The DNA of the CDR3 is TGTGCCAGCAGCTCTTTAGCGGGAGGTACCAATGAGCAGTTCTTC. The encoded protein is CASSSLAGGTNEQFF.

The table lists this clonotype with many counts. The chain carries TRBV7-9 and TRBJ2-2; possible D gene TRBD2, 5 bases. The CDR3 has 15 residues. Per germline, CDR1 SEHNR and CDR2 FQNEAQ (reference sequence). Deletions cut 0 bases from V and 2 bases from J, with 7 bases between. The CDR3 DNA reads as TGTGCCAGCAGCTTAGCAAGCGGAAACACCGGGGAGCTGTTTTTT. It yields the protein CASSLASGNTGELFF.